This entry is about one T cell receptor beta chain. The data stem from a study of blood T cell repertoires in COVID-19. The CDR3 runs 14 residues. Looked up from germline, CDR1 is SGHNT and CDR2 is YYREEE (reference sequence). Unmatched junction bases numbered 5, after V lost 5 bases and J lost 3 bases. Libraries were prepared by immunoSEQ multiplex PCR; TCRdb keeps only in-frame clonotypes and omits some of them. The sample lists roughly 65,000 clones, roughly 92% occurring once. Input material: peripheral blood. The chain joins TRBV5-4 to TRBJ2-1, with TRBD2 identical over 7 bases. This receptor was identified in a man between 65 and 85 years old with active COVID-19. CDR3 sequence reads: CASRAGEGYNEQFF. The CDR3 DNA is TGTGCCAGCAGGGCGGGGGAGGGCTACAATGAGCAGTTCTTC.